This is a list of T cell receptor beta chains from one sample in a study of shared clonotypes between healthy human individuals. This table comes from immunoSEQ multiplex PCR, and its TCRdb copy is limited to in-frame clones, with some not included. In the table there are nearly 2 million clones, over 85% of which are singletons. The sequenced sample consisted of naive CD8+ T cells sorted from blood. The receptors were sampled from a man aged 18 to 35 in good health. The CDR3 runs from the conserved cysteine through the conserved F or W. The D gene is left open where the match is weak. Clone size, where shown, is once, few, many, or a class for clones that have expanded.

D: NA
V: TRBV27
size: NA
J: TRBJ1-5
CDR3: CASSSAGQPQHF
DNA: TGTGCCAGCAGTTCTGCGGGCCAGCCCCAGCATTTT

D: NA
V: TRBV6-6
size: once
J: TRBJ2-3
CDR3: CASSYLPGRGTDTQYF
DNA: TGTGCCAGCAGTTACTTACCGGGTCGAGGCACAGATACGCAGTATTTT

D: NA
V: TRBV30
size: NA
J: TRBJ2-7
CDR3: CAWSVDGPYEQYF
DNA: TGTGCCTGGAGTGTGGACGGACCCTACGAGCAGTACTTC

D: TRBD2
V: TRBV7-3
size: NA
J: TRBJ2-5
CDR3: CASSSSGGIQETQYF
DNA: TGTGCCAGCAGCTCTAGCGGGGGGATCCAAGAGACCCAGTACTTC

D: TRBD2
V: TRBV6-1
size: NA
J: TRBJ2-5
CDR3: CASSVRHGTNQETQYF
DNA: TGTGCCAGCAGTGTACGTCACGGGACTAACCAAGAGACCCAGTACTTC

D: TRBD1
V: TRBV6-1
size: NA
J: TRBJ2-7
CDR3: CASSGTGTERYEQYF
DNA: TGTGCCAGCAGTGGGACCGGGACAGAAAGATACGAGCAGTACTTC

D: NA
V: TRBV2
size: once
J: TRBJ2-4
CDR3: CASSEASGSVKNIQYF
DNA: TGTGCCAGCAGTGAAGCGTCAGGGTCCGTCAAAAACATTCAGTACTTC

D: NA
V: TRBV13
size: NA
J: TRBJ2-3
CDR3: CASSYLAPRGTDTQYF
DNA: TGTGCCAGCAGCTATCTAGCGCCCCGGGGCACAGATACGCAGTATTTT

D: NA
V: TRBV14
size: NA
J: TRBJ2-3
CDR3: CASSQAQPSTDTQYF
DNA: TGTGCCAGCAGCCAAGCCCAACCAAGCACAGATACGCAGTATTTT

D: NA
V: TRBV4-1
size: NA
J: TRBJ1-2
CDR3: CASSQDSSVGYGYTF
DNA: TGCGCCAGCAGCCAAGACTCATCGGTAGGGTATGGCTACACCTTC

D: NA
V: TRBV27
size: NA
J: TRBJ2-2
CDR3: CASSFPTGGGNTGELFF
DNA: TGTGCCAGCAGTTTCCCAACCGGTGGGGGTAACACCGGGGAGCTGTTTTTT

D: NA
V: TRBV28
size: NA
J: TRBJ1-4
CDR3: CASSLLGASTNEKLFF
DNA: TGTGCCAGCAGTTTACTCGGGGCCTCAACTAATGAAAAACTGTTTTTT

D: NA
V: TRBV6-1
size: NA
J: TRBJ1-1
CDR3: CASSTNTEAFF
DNA: TGTGCCAGCAGTACTAACACTGAAGCTTTCTTT

D: NA
V: TRBV29-1
size: NA
J: TRBJ2-7
CDR3: CSVSGEWNEQYF
DNA: TGCAGCGTTTCGGGGGAGTGGAACGAGCAGTACTTC

D: NA
V: TRBV12-5
size: NA
J: TRBJ2-1
CDR3: CASGLYNSYNEQFF
DNA: TGTGCTAGTGGTTTGTACAACTCCTACAATGAGCAGTTCTTC

D: NA
V: TRBV19
size: NA
J: TRBJ2-7
CDR3: CASSMANSYEQYF
DNA: TGTGCCAGTAGTATGGCTAACTCCTACGAGCAGTACTTC

D: TRBD1
V: TRBV27
size: NA
J: TRBJ2-7
CDR3: CASSTRQGIYEQYF
DNA: TGTGCCAGCAGTACCCGACAGGGTATTTACGAGCAGTACTTC

D: TRBD1
V: TRBV6-1
size: NA
J: TRBJ2-7
CDR3: CASSGMDRGLSYPYEQYF
DNA: TGTGCCAGCAGTGGGATGGACAGGGGGTTAAGCTACCCCTACGAGCAGTACTTC

D: NA
V: TRBV2
size: NA
J: TRBJ2-1
CDR3: CASNGLPPDNEQFF
DNA: TGTGCCAGCAACGGACTACCCCCGGACAATGAGCAGTTCTTC

D: NA
V: TRBV19
size: NA
J: TRBJ1-1
CDR3: CASSIDLEAEAFF
DNA: TGTGCCAGTAGTATAGACCTGGAAGCCGAAGCTTTCTTT

D: NA
V: TRBV5-1
size: NA
J: TRBJ1-1
CDR3: CASSPDLSPRNTEAFF
DNA: TGCGCCAGCAGCCCCGACCTCTCTCCGAGGAACACTGAAGCTTTCTTT

D: NA
V: TRBV21-1
size: NA
J: TRBJ1-6
CDR3: CASSAPGQYNSPLHF
DNA: TGTGCCAGCAGCGCTCCGGGACAGTATAATTCACCCCTCCACTTT

D: NA
V: TRBV27
size: once
J: TRBJ2-5
CDR3: CASSLGRRGQIETQYF
DNA: TGTGCCAGCAGCCTAGGAAGGAGGGGGCAGATAGAGACCCAGTACTTC

D: TRBD1
V: TRBV27
size: NA
J: TRBJ1-5
CDR3: CASSFRGPGQPQHF
DNA: TGTGCCAGCAGTTTCAGGGGGCCCGGTCAGCCCCAGCATTTT

D: NA
V: TRBV13
size: NA
J: TRBJ1-1
CDR3: CASTRTEDTEAFF
DNA: TGTGCCAGCACCCGAACAGAGGACACTGAAGCTTTCTTT

D: NA
V: TRBV30
size: once
J: TRBJ2-7
CDR3: CAWRASGTYEQYF
DNA: TGTGCCTGGAGGGCGTCAGGGACCTACGAGCAGTACTTC

D: TRBD2
V: TRBV27
size: few
J: TRBJ2-2
CDR3: CASREVRGELFF
DNA: TGTGCCAGCCGGGAGGTGCGCGGGGAGCTGTTTTTT

D: NA
V: TRBV6-6
size: NA
J: TRBJ2-1
CDR3: CASSYLGGGPLHEQFF
DNA: TGTGCCAGCAGTTACCTAGGGGGGGGGCCTCTGCATGAGCAGTTCTTC

D: NA
V: TRBV6-6
size: NA
J: TRBJ2-1
CDR3: CASTIGDEQFF
DNA: TGTGCCAGCACCATTGGCGATGAGCAGTTCTTC

D: TRBD2
V: TRBV29-1
size: NA
J: TRBJ2-5
CDR3: CSVEEGLSYQETQYF
DNA: TGCAGCGTTGAAGAGGGACTATCGTACCAAGAGACCCAGTACTTC

D: NA
V: TRBV5-1
size: NA
J: TRBJ2-1
CDR3: CASSLTDGSYNEQFF
DNA: TGCGCCAGCAGCTTGACGGACGGTTCCTACAATGAGCAGTTCTTC

D: TRBD1
V: TRBV27
size: NA
J: TRBJ2-7
CDR3: CASSSLQGYEQYF
DNA: TGTGCCAGCAGTTCCTTACAGGGGTACGAGCAGTACTTC

D: NA
V: TRBV30
size: few
J: TRBJ2-7
CDR3: CAWSLSPEGEQYF
DNA: TGTGCCTGGAGCCTCAGTCCGGAGGGCGAGCAGTACTTC

D: TRBD1
V: TRBV11-2
size: NA
J: TRBJ2-2
CDR3: CASSLAEYLGTESTGELFF
DNA: TGTGCCAGCAGCTTAGCAGAGTACCTCGGGACAGAAAGCACCGGGGAGCTGTTTTTT

D: NA
V: TRBV7-6
size: NA
J: TRBJ1-1
CDR3: CASSLLAEMNTEAFF
DNA: TGTGCCAGCAGCCTCCTCGCAGAGATGAACACTGAAGCTTTCTTT